This is a list of T cell receptor beta chains from one sample in a study of early T cells in non-severe SARS-CoV-2 infection. TCRdb re-called the 5' RACE reads through MiXCR, storing one row per CDR3 protein. The table includes 85,000 to 120,000 distinct CDR3 sequences, under 15% detected once. The sample consisted of whole blood. The receptors were gathered from an adult who was a healthcare worker with PCR-confirmed SARS-CoV-2 infection or an uninfected control (not recorded which). The CDR3 runs from the conserved cysteine through the conserved F or W. The order of the fields is clone size, D gene, J gene, V gene, CDR3 protein, CDR3 DNA. D genes are given only for firm matches. Some rows have no size entry. The others give once, few or many, or a class for an expanded clone.

clone_size: many; d_call: NA; j_call: TRBJ1-3; v_call: TRBV27; cdr3_aa: CASSLTNSGNTIYF; cdr3_nt: TGTGCCAGCAGTTTGACAAACTCTGGAAACACCATATATTTT
clone_size: many; d_call: NA; j_call: TRBJ1-1; v_call: TRBV6-6; cdr3_aa: CASSLEGGTHLEYTEAFF; cdr3_nt: TGTGCCAGCAGTCTCGAAGGGGGGACCCACCTTGAGTACACTGAAGCTTTCTTT
clone_size: few; d_call: TRBD1; j_call: TRBJ2-5; v_call: TRBV20-1; cdr3_aa: CSATRGQKETQYF; cdr3_nt: TGCAGTGCTACCAGGGGGCAGAAAGAGACCCAGTACTTC
clone_size: NA; d_call: NA; j_call: TRBJ2-7; v_call: TRBV7-8; cdr3_aa: CASSLGLAGVGEQYF; cdr3_nt: TGTGCCAGCAGCTTAGGTCTAGCTGGAGTCGGGGAGCAGTACTTC
clone_size: NA; d_call: NA; j_call: TRBJ2-1; v_call: TRBV9; cdr3_aa: CASSDSSSVPNNEQFF; cdr3_nt: TGTGCCAGCAGTGATTCCTCTAGCGTGCCCAACAATGAGCAGTTCTTC
clone_size: few; d_call: NA; j_call: TRBJ2-7; v_call: TRBV15; cdr3_aa: CATSPPRGGPVSYEQYF; cdr3_nt: TGTGCCACCAGCCCCCCCCGGGGAGGTCCGGTCTCCTACGAGCAGTACTTC
clone_size: NA; d_call: TRBD1; j_call: TRBJ2-1; v_call: TRBV12-3/TRBV12-4; cdr3_aa: CASSPGQAANEQFF; cdr3_nt: TGTGCCAGCAGCCCGGGACAGGCTGCCAATGAGCAGTTCTTC
clone_size: few; d_call: TRBD2; j_call: TRBJ2-3; v_call: TRBV6-1; cdr3_aa: CASSERGLGTDTQYF; cdr3_nt: TGTGCCAGCAGTGAACGGGGACTAGGCACAGATACGCAGTATTTT
clone_size: few; d_call: NA; j_call: TRBJ2-7; v_call: TRBV5-1; cdr3_aa: CASSQETGALSYEQYF; cdr3_nt: TGCGCCAGCAGTCAGGAGACCGGGGCACTCTCCTACGAGCAGTACTTC
clone_size: NA; d_call: TRBD1; j_call: TRBJ2-6; v_call: TRBV2; cdr3_aa: CASRAGQGASGANVLTF; cdr3_nt: TGTGCCAGCAGGGCAGGACAGGGGGCGAGTGGGGCCAACGTCCTGACTTTC